What follows are 20 T cell receptor beta chains derived from one specimen sequenced in a study of Tregs in tolerant kidney transplant recipients. The repertoire was sequenced with immunoSEQ multiplex PCR; TCRdb's copy has only in-frame clones and lacks some. The sample lists approximately 67,000 clones, roughly 92% seen once, with approximately 9.9% in the top ten. Sample: CD8+ T cells from blood, taken before the transplant. These TCRs come from a human donor who received a combined kidney and bone marrow transplant.

This rearrangement joins TRBV5-4 to TRBJ2-7; weak D call: TRBD2 (7 bases). The CDR3 contains 17 residues. Trimming pared 0 bases from V and 0 bases from J, leaving 16 bases between. The germline gives CDR1 SGHNT, CDR2 YYREEE (reference sequence). CDR3 sequence (DNA): TGTGCCAGCAGCTTGGGTCCGGGGGGCGGGGGCTCCTACGAGCAGTACTTC. This gives the protein CASSLGPGGGGSYEQYF.

This rearrangement joins TRBV19 to TRBJ2-5, with 10 positions matching TRBD1. Trimming removed 3 bases from V and 0 bases from J; junction bases left unmatched: 1. CDR3 size: 15 residues. Looked up from germline, CDR1 is LNHDA and CDR2 is SQIVND (reference sequence). CDR3 residues: CASSIDRGHQETQYF. The CDR3 region has the DNA TGTGCCAGTAGTATTGACAGGGGGCACCAAGAGACCCAGTACTTC.

This chain joins TRBV2 and TRBJ2-7; TRBD1 might be the D (5 bases). V was pared by 2 bases and J by 4 bases, with 15 bases between. Germline V lookup: CDR1 SNHLY, CDR2 FYNNEI. CDR3 size: 15 residues. The CDR3 DNA reads TGTGCCAGCAGTGAACGAGGACACCCAGCTTACGAGCAGTACTTC. Encoded protein: CASSERGHPAYEQYF.

The chain combines TRBV7-7 with TRBJ2-3, with TRBD1 identical over 7 bases. CDR1 is SSHAT and CDR2 is FNYEAQ in the germline V gene (reference sequence). The CDR3 totals 16 residues. Trimming cost V 5 bases and J 0 bases; bases outside gene matches: 8. The CDR3 DNA sequence: TGTGCCAGCAGCCCCCTAGACAGGGATAGCACAGATACGCAGTATTTT. It translates to CASSPLDRDSTDTQYF.

Details on this clone: At the DNA level, this CDR3 is encoded by other sequences in the same sample as well. The chain uses TRBV4-3 and TRBJ2-7, with no clear D. This CDR3 comprises 13 residues. CDR1 is LGHNA, CDR2 YSLEER, per germline. Trimming left V 1 base short and J 2 bases short, with 6 bases between. CDR3 DNA: TGCGCCAGCAGCCAAGGCCTAGCCTACGAGCAGTACTTC. Its protein product is CASSQGLAYEQYF.

The rearrangement uses TRBV6-5 and TRBJ2-4, with D tentatively TRBD1 (6 bases). Trimming pared 11 bases from V and 5 bases from J, leaving 22 bases between. The CDR3 has 15 amino acids. Germline V CDR1 and CDR2: MNHEY, SVGAGI. DNA for the CDR3: TGTGCCGCCGGGATCGCCAGGGGCTCCCAAAACATTCAGTACTTC. It specifies CAAGIARGSQNIQYF.

This chain's CDR3 is CASSGQGARDYEQYF. CDR3 DNA sequence: TGTGCCAGCAGTGGGCAGGGGGCAAGAGACTACGAGCAGTACTTC. The rearrangement uses TRBV2 and TRBJ2-7, with 8 bases that match TRBD1. V lost 4 bases and J lost 3; bases outside the gene matches: 8. Germline loops: CDR1 SNHLY, CDR2 FYNNEI. CDR3 length equals 15 residues.

The chain joins TRBV6-6 to TRBJ2-1; D perhaps matches TRBD2 (6 bases). The CDR3 loop spans 15 amino acids. V lost 6 bases and J lost 5, with 17 bases in between. Germline assignment: CDR1 MNHNY and CDR2 SVGAGI (reference sequence). CDR3 nucleotide sequence: TGTGCCAGCAGCCTTACTCCTAGCGAAGACAATGAGCAGTTCTTC. Its translation is CASSLTPSEDNEQFF.

The chain carries TRBV27 and TRBJ2-5; 7 positions agree with TRBD1. J gave up 5 bases and V 8 bases, and 17 bases lay outside the gene matches. The germline V gene has CDR1 MNHEY and CDR2 SMNVEV (reference sequence). This CDR3 contains 16 residues. The CDR3 loop is CASSRLPRQGGETQYF. The CDR3 nucleotides are TGTGCCAGCTCTCGTCTCCCCCGACAGGGTGGGGAGACCCAGTACTTC.

The chain employs TRBV9 and TRBJ1-2; TRBD1 agrees at 10 bases. Germline V gives CDR1 SGDLS, CDR2 YYNGEE. With 3 bases clipped from V and 7 bases from J, the junction kept 9 bases outside the gene matches. The CDR3 consists of 15 residues. The CDR3: CASSGAGTGAFGYTF. CDR3 bases: TGTGCCAGCAGCGGCGCCGGGACAGGGGCTTTTGGCTACACCTTC.

The chain couples TRBV19 to TRBJ2-3; 9 positions match TRBD2. The ends lost 1 base at V and 7 bases at J; junction bases unmatched: 9. The V gene's germline CDR1 is LNHDA and CDR2 SQIVND (reference sequence). This CDR3 region has 16 residues. The chain's CDR3 is CASSIGSGSTVYTQYF. The CDR3 coding sequence is TGTGCCAGTAGTATAGGTAGCGGGAGTACTGTTTATACGCAGTATTTT.

Only a few counts were recorded for this clone. The V call is TRBV4-3, the J call TRBJ1-4; D is perhaps TRBD1 (5 bases). This CDR3 region has 15 residues. Trimming stripped 0 bases from V and 4 bases from J, with 9 bases between. Germline assignment: CDR1 LGHNA and CDR2 YSLEER. The CDR3 protein is CASSQDGAVNEKLFF. In DNA form, the CDR3 reads TGCGCCAGCAGCCAAGATGGGGCAGTTAATGAAAAACTGTTTTTT.

Relative to its sample, this clone is medium-sized. The chain combines TRBV6-1 with TRBJ2-3; 11 bases agree with TRBD2. There are 15 residues in the CDR3. Germline-derived CDR1 and CDR2 are MNHNS and SASEGT. CDR3 DNA: TGTGCAGCCATGCAACTAGCGGGAGGCACAGATACGCAGTATTTT. Translated: CAAMQLAGGTDTQYF.

The rearrangement joins TRBV11-2 to TRBJ2-3; the match to TRBD2 covers 11 bases. CDR3 length: 16 residues. With V trimmed by 5 bases and J by 1 base, 5 bases remained unmatched. Looked up from germline, CDR1 is SGHAT and CDR2 is FQNNGV. The CDR3 spells CASSPLAGGRTDTQYF. The CDR3 nucleotides read TGTGCCAGCAGCCCCCTAGCGGGAGGTCGCACAGATACGCAGTATTTT.

The chain couples TRBV7-8 to TRBJ2-2; D gene ambiguous. V dropped 5 bases and J dropped 6 bases, with 7 bases sitting between them. The CDR3 has 12 residues. CDR1 SGHVS and CDR2 FQNEAQ come from the germline V gene. For the CDR3, the DNA is TGTGCCAGCAGCCCCACGGCCGGGGAGCTGTTTTTT. This translates into CASSPTAGELFF.

This chain joins TRBV9 and TRBJ2-5, with 10 bases matching TRBD2. Germline trimming cut 0 bases from V and 5 bases from J; bases unmatched to any gene: 10. Germline V gene lookup returns CDR1 SGDLS and CDR2 YYNGEE. This CDR3 contains 17 residues. The CDR3: CASSVVGSGGRGETQYF. CDR3 coding DNA: TGTGCCAGCAGCGTAGTCGGTAGCGGGGGGCGAGGGGAGACCCAGTACTTC. Drawing the rest from reference TRBV9 and TRBJ2-5, the complete variable domain is DSGVTQTPKHLITATGQRVTLRCSPRSGDLSVYWYQQSLDQGLQFLIQYYNGEERAKGNILERFSAQQFPDLHSELNLSSLELGDSALYFCASSVVGSGGRGETQYFGPGTRLLVL.

This clone was recorded a few times. This chain joins TRBV6-5 and TRBJ1-3; D is uncertain. CDR3 length equals 13 residues. V lost 8 bases and J 0 bases, leaving 8 bases between the germline ends. In germline, CDR1 is MNHEY, CDR2 SVGAGI. CDR3 sequence (DNA): TGTGCCAGCGGTAGGAGCTCTGGAAACACCATATATTTT. It specifies CASGRSSGNTIYF.

The chain is built from TRBV19 and TRBJ1-2; 7 bases agree with TRBD1. The CDR3 is 14 amino acids. The V gene's germline CDR1 is LNHDA and CDR2 SQIVND (reference sequence). The V segment lost 4 bases and the J segment 8 bases; nucleotides outside the gene matches: 10. The CDR3 here is CASSTTDREGGYTF. In DNA form, the CDR3 reads TGTGCCAGTAGTACCACCGACAGGGAAGGAGGCTACACCTTC.

This rearrangement joins TRBV9 to TRBJ2-3; 12 nucleotides line up with TRBD2. V was pared by 3 bases and J by 0 bases, with 2 bases of the junction left unmatched. The CDR3 extends over 16 amino acids. Germline CDR1 SGDLS, CDR2 YYNGEE. In DNA form, the CDR3 reads TGTGCCAGCAGCGCAGGGACTAGCGGGAGCACAGATACGCAGTATTTT. Protein: CASSAGTSGSTDTQYF.

This sequence joins TRBV5-1 and TRBJ1-5; D is possibly TRBD1 (6 bases). V gave up 0 bases and J gave up 5 bases, with 9 bases separating them. CDR3 length: 14 residues. Germline assignment: CDR1 SGHRS and CDR2 YFSETQ. CDR3 residues: CASSLEGGDQPQHF. Here the CDR3 DNA reads TGCGCCAGCAGCTTGGAGGGGGGGGATCAGCCCCAGCATTTT.